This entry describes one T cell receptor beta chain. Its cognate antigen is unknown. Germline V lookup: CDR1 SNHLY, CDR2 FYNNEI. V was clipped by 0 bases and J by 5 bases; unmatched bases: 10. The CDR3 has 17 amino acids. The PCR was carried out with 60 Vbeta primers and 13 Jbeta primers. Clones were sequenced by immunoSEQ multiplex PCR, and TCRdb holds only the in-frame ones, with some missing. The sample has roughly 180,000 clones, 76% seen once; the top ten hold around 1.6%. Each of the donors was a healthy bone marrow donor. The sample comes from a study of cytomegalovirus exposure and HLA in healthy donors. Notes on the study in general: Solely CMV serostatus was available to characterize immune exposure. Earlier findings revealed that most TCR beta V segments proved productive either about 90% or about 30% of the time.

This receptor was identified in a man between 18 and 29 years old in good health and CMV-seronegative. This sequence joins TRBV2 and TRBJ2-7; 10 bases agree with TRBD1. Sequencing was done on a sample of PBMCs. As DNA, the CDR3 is TGTGCCAGCAGTGAAGCCTATCCGGGACAGGGGAGGCACGAGCAGTACTTC. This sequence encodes CASSEAYPGQGRHEQYF.